This TCR beta chain was found in a study of CD8 T cells in ankylosing spondylitis. CDR1 DFQATT and CDR2 SNEGSKA come from the germline V gene (reference sequence). V was shortened by 0 bases and J by 4 bases, with 7 bases between the two germline ends. The CDR3 is made up of 12 amino acids. This clonotype was recorded a few times. The antigen is undetermined. The study, taken as a whole, reports: Reactive arthritis synovial fluid and blood were previously reported to contain some motif variants. Eight highly homologous variants formed a TCR beta motif that appeared characteristic of ankylosing spondylitis blood. Clones tied to disease were said to be significantly enriched in matched ankylosing spondylitis synovial fluid. Disease-linked clones bore a CD8+ phenotype and were relatively rare in peripheral blood.

Quantitative 5'-RACE was performed with molecular barcodes, and it yielded the TCR beta libraries. MiXCR, applied by TCRdb to the 5' RACE reads, yields one record per CDR3 protein. Of around 490,000 distinct CDR3 sequences in the sample, 5.3% were seen once. V gene TRBV20-1 combines with J gene TRBJ2-7; D unclear. What was sequenced was blood, either unsorted or a sorted T cell fraction (not recorded which). This TCR was recovered from a male donor with ankylosing spondylitis. The CDR3 loop is CSARERGYEQYF. In DNA, the CDR3 is TGCAGTGCTAGAGAGCGCGGATACGAGCAGTACTTC.